Listed below are T cell receptor beta chains from one sample, sequenced in a study of PD-1 blockade in classical Hodgkin lymphoma. Generated by immunoSEQ multiplex PCR, the TCRdb table keeps only in-frame clones and is missing some. Among about 21,000 clones, under 80% were seen once, and the ten largest hold over 20%. This specimen was peripheral blood mononuclear cells (PBMCs), taken at baseline. The receptors come from a human donor with classical Hodgkin lymphoma. Both conserved end residues are part of each CDR3.

j_call,cdr3_length,v_call,cdr3_aa
TRBJ2-7,18,TRBV28,CASSLLGQGIFSSYEQYF
TRBJ2-1,16,TRBV28,CASSPLRDPREGEQFF
TRBJ2-5,17,TRBV7-2,CASAQGARGRARETQYF
TRBJ1-1,14,TRBV25-1,CASSEGDRVWGAFF
TRBJ1-2,16,TRBV28,CASSLGGQGSNYGYTF
TRBJ2-7,15,TRBV28,CASSLPPTATDEQYF
TRBJ2-7,15,TRBV9,CASSFSGTETYEQYF
TRBJ2-2,12,TRBV28,CASSLGTGELFF
TRBJ2-1,13,TRBV10-3,CAITPDRGDEQFF
TRBJ2-3,14,TRBV29-1,CSVVVIMGTDTQYF
TRBJ1-5,18,TRBV21-1,CASSKGLFVSHSNQPQHF
TRBJ1-3,15,TRBV28,CASSDRGYSGNTIYF
TRBJ2-7,15,TRBV6-5,CASRDRDRGLHEQYF
TRBJ2-6,15,TRBV28,CASSLIHSGANVLTF
TRBJ2-2,12,TRBV10-3,CAISESAGELFF
TRBJ1-1,14,TRBV5-1,CASSLGGPNTEAFF
TRBJ2-7,15,TRBV4-1,CASSQDRGGFEEQYF
TRBJ2-1,13,TRBV27,CASSLKEYNEQFF
TRBJ2-1,16,TRBV9,CASSVASTGTWNEQFF
TRBJ2-3,15,TRBV4-1,CASSQDEGGIDTQYF
TRBJ2-7,16,TRBV13,CASSLPWASGGGEQYF
TRBJ1-3,14,TRBV19,CASRRGNSGNTIYF
TRBJ2-3,17,TRBV5-1,CASSLQGGSGGTDTQYF
TRBJ2-1,15,TRBV18,CASSSTSGRGSEQFF
TRBJ1-1,14,TRBV7-2,CASSSIGMNTEAFF
TRBJ1-5,15,TRBV4-3,CASSQDRGGYQPQHF
TRBJ2-7,15,TRBV27,CASSALAGGQTEQYF
TRBJ2-7,16,TRBV4-3,CASSQDSGGYHDEQYF
TRBJ2-1,15,TRBV6-1,CASITGLSNRDEQFF
TRBJ1-1,15,TRBV5-1,CASSLLSTGNTEAFF
TRBJ2-7,13,TRBV29-1,CSVDRGGTYEQYF
TRBJ2-3,22,TRBV27,CASSPWSLSLAGLFPSTDTQYF
TRBJ2-2,15,TRBV5-1,CASRGPGTATGELFF
TRBJ1-1,14,TRBV5-1,CASSPRNTGTEAFF
TRBJ2-5,12,TRBV7-9,CASSVAGGEQYF
TRBJ2-7,14,TRBV27,CASSKTEKWYEQYF
TRBJ2-1,15,TRBV29-1,CSVEDHGTENNEQFF
TRBJ2-1,17,TRBV7-9,CASSPRVSGQGANEQFF
TRBJ2-7,15,TRBV9,CASSGGLAGSYEQYF
TRBJ1-2,13,TRBV5-4,CASSGDRHYGYTF
TRBJ2-1,15,TRBV6-5,CASSYGTGAANEQFF